The rows below give T cell receptor beta chains drawn from one sample of a study of beta chain features in type 1 diabetes. Sequenced by immunoSEQ multiplex PCR; TCRdb stores in-frame clones only, minus some. The profile shows about 710,000 clones, over 12% of them singletons. The specimen was naive CD4+ T cells from blood. The origin of the receptors is a man aged 18 to 29 with type 1 diabetes. CDR3s include the opening cysteine and the closing phenylalanine or tryptophan. D genes are given only for firm matches. Rows may omit the clone size; those that give it use once, few, many or a size class.

size: few; J: TRBJ2-4; D: TRBD1; V: TRBV28; DNA: TGTGCCAGCAGTTTGCCATCGACAGGGGGCTCGGTGATTCGGTTC; CDR3: CASSLPSTGGSVIRF
size: few; J: TRBJ2-7; D: -; V: TRBV30; DNA: TGTGCCTGGAGTGTGGTTGAAACCTCCTTGCGGTACTTC; CDR3: CAWSVVETSLRYF
size: -; J: TRBJ1-3; D: -; V: TRBV7-9; DNA: TGTGCCAGCAGTCCAATTACAGGCTACTCTGGAAACACCATATATTTT; CDR3: CASSPITGYSGNTIYF
size: few; J: TRBJ2-2; D: TRBD2; V: TRBV7-2; DNA: TGTGCCAGCAGCACAAGAAGACTAGCGGTTAACACCGGGGAGCTGTTTTTT; CDR3: CASSTRRLAVNTGELFF
size: few; J: TRBJ2-6; D: -; V: TRBV6-5; DNA: TGTGCCAGCAGTTACCAGGGCCCTGGGGCCAACGTCCTGACTTTC; CDR3: CASSYQGPGANVLTF
size: -; J: TRBJ2-1; D: -; V: TRBV6-4; DNA: TGTGCCAGCAGTGAACGAGGTTACAATGAGCAGTTCTTC; CDR3: CASSERGYNEQFF
size: -; J: TRBJ1-2; D: -; V: TRBV29-1; DNA: TGCAGCACTAAGTGGGGTAACGGCTACACCTTC; CDR3: CSTKWGNGYTF
size: few; J: TRBJ2-2; D: TRBD1; V: TRBV5-4; DNA: TGTGCCAGCAGCGCCCGACAGGGGGCTCGTGGGGAGCTGTTTTTT; CDR3: CASSARQGARGELFF
size: -; J: TRBJ2-5; D: -; V: TRBV30; DNA: TGTGCCTGGAGTGTACTATTTCGGGAGACCCAGTACTTC; CDR3: CAWSVLFRETQYF
size: -; J: TRBJ2-2; D: -; V: TRBV11-3; DNA: TGTGCCAGCAGCCCAGGACGGATGAACACCGGGGAGCTGTTTTTT; CDR3: CASSPGRMNTGELFF
size: -; J: TRBJ2-5; D: TRBD2; V: TRBV7-6; DNA: TGTGCCAGCAGCTTCCCTTATAGCGGGGGGCAAGAGACCCAGTACTTC; CDR3: CASSFPYSGGQETQYF
size: few; J: TRBJ2-3; D: -; V: TRBV7-9; DNA: TGTGCCAGCAGCTTATTGGGCGGATCAGATACGCAGTATTTT; CDR3: CASSLLGGSDTQYF
size: -; J: TRBJ2-7; D: -; V: TRBV19; DNA: TGTGCCAGTAGTATTGGGGATTCCCTCTACGAGCAGTACTTC; CDR3: CASSIGDSLYEQYF
size: few; J: TRBJ2-3; D: -; V: TRBV7-9; DNA: TGTGCCAGCAGCTTTACGATAGATACGCAGTATTTT; CDR3: CASSFTIDTQYF
size: few; J: TRBJ2-7; D: -; V: TRBV28; DNA: TGTGCCAGCAGTCCCCTCGCCGGGGCAGGCGATCTCCGGTACTTC; CDR3: CASSPLAGAGDLRYF
size: -; J: TRBJ2-1; D: TRBD2; V: TRBV6-1; DNA: TGTGCCAGCAGTGAATTTGGGGCTAGCGGGAGGGCCCCGTTCTTC; CDR3: CASSEFGASGRAPFF
size: few; J: TRBJ1-1; D: TRBD1; V: TRBV28; DNA: TGTGCCAGCAGTTTAATAGACAGGGGCGACACTGAAGCTTTCTTT; CDR3: CASSLIDRGDTEAFF
size: -; J: TRBJ2-2; D: -; V: TRBV27; DNA: TGTGCCATCCCCACCCGGCAGTCCAGGAACGGGGAGCTGTTTTTT; CDR3: CAIPTRQSRNGELFF
size: -; J: TRBJ1-2; D: TRBD1; V: TRBV7-9; DNA: TGTGCCAGCAGCTCCGACAGGGGAGGCTACACCTTC; CDR3: CASSSDRGGYTF
size: -; J: TRBJ1-2; D: -; V: TRBV9; DNA: TGTGCCAGCAGTCCCTCAGGGTATGGCTACACCTTC; CDR3: CASSPSGYGYTF
size: -; J: TRBJ1-2; D: TRBD1; V: TRBV19; DNA: TGTGCCAGTACCGTCGGCAGGGGGATGAACTATGGCTACACCTTC; CDR3: CASTVGRGMNYGYTF
size: few; J: TRBJ2-1; D: TRBD2; V: TRBV18; DNA: TGTGCCAGCTCACCGGCGGGAGGGTCCTACAATGAGCAGTTCTTC; CDR3: CASSPAGGSYNEQFF
size: few; J: TRBJ1-1; D: -; V: TRBV29-1; DNA: TGCAGCGTCGGTGGGGGCACTGAAGCTTTCTTT; CDR3: CSVGGGTEAFF
size: few; J: TRBJ1-1; D: -; V: TRBV29-1; DNA: TGCAGCGTTGAAGTTCCCCGCAGGGGAAGGATGACTGAAGCTTTCTTT; CDR3: CSVEVPRRGRMTEAFF
size: few; J: TRBJ2-7; D: TRBD1; V: TRBV28; DNA: TGTGCCAGCACGCGACAGGGAATCTCCTACGAGCAGTACTTC; CDR3: CASTRQGISYEQYF
size: few; J: TRBJ2-3; D: TRBD2; V: TRBV7-9; DNA: TGTGCCAGCACCACTAGCGGGAGTCTGGATACGCAGTATTTT; CDR3: CASTTSGSLDTQYF
size: few; J: TRBJ1-1; D: -; V: TRBV20-1; DNA: TGCAGTGCTAGAATAGCGGCTGAAGCTTTCTTT; CDR3: CSARIAAEAFF
size: few; J: TRBJ1-5; D: TRBD1; V: TRBV7-9; DNA: TGTGCCAGCAGCCCGGACAGGGGGCAGGATCAGCCCCAGCATTTT; CDR3: CASSPDRGQDQPQHF
size: -; J: TRBJ1-4; D: -; V: TRBV30; DNA: TGTGCCTGGAGTTCTGGACAGAGTAATGAAAAACTGTTTTTT; CDR3: CAWSSGQSNEKLFF
size: -; J: TRBJ2-7; D: TRBD1; V: TRBV5-1; DNA: TGCGCCAGCAGCGTTCAGGGGGCGCAGGAGCAGTACTTC; CDR3: CASSVQGAQEQYF
size: few; J: TRBJ2-3; D: -; V: TRBV28; DNA: TGTGCCAGCAGCCGCGGGGCGCAGTATTTT; CDR3: CASSRGAQYF
size: -; J: TRBJ2-3; D: -; V: TRBV2; DNA: TGTGCCAGCAGTGAAAACGGGGCGAGGGATACGCAGTATTTT; CDR3: CASSENGARDTQYF
size: -; J: TRBJ1-6; D: -; V: TRBV27; DNA: TGTGCCAGCTGGGGTACAGGGACTTCACCCCTCCACTTT; CDR3: CASWGTGTSPLHF
size: -; J: TRBJ2-5; D: -; V: TRBV25-1; DNA: TGTGCCAGCAGTCCACCCAAAGGGGCCTTGGGGGGCGCGGAGACCCAGTACTTC; CDR3: CASSPPKGALGGAETQYF
size: -; J: TRBJ1-5; D: -; V: TRBV5-6; DNA: TGTGCCAGCAGCCTGAGACAGAGCAATCAGCCCCAGCATTTT; CDR3: CASSLRQSNQPQHF
size: few; J: TRBJ1-1; D: -; V: TRBV6-6; DNA: TGTGCCAGCAGCCCTGTAGGGGGTGAAGCTTTCTTT; CDR3: CASSPVGGEAFF
size: -; J: TRBJ2-3; D: -; V: TRBV27; DNA: TGTGCCAGCAAACCGAGGGGTCGGGGTTACACAGATACGCAGTATTTT; CDR3: CASKPRGRGYTDTQYF
size: -; J: TRBJ2-7; D: -; V: TRBV19; DNA: TGTGCCAGCTCTAAGGGACCCTCCTACGAGCAGTACTTC; CDR3: CASSKGPSYEQYF
size: few; J: TRBJ2-1; D: -; V: TRBV7-9; DNA: TGTGCCAGCAGCTTCGGGCAGGGGATAGACGAGCAGTTCTTC; CDR3: CASSFGQGIDEQFF
size: few; J: TRBJ1-1; D: TRBD1; V: TRBV4-3; DNA: TGCGCCAGCAGCCAAATCCAGGGGGAATTTAACACTGAAGCTTTCTTT; CDR3: CASSQIQGEFNTEAFF
size: few; J: TRBJ2-4; D: -; V: TRBV7-2; DNA: TGTGCCAGCAGCTCCACTAAGGGGTCGGGCAAAAACATTCAGTACTTC; CDR3: CASSSTKGSGKNIQYF
size: few; J: TRBJ2-3; D: -; V: TRBV10-3; DNA: TGTGCCATCAGTGACCCTTCTAGGGGGAGCACAGATACGCAGTATTTT; CDR3: CAISDPSRGSTDTQYF
size: -; J: TRBJ2-3; D: -; V: TRBV7-2; DNA: TGTGCCAGCAGCTTAGGTGGGCAGGAAGGGACAGATACGCAGTATTTT; CDR3: CASSLGGQEGTDTQYF
size: -; J: TRBJ2-6; D: -; V: TRBV7-2; DNA: TGTGCCAGCAGCCGCTTGAAGCTCTCTGGGGCCAACGTCCTGACTTTC; CDR3: CASSRLKLSGANVLTF
size: -; J: TRBJ2-3; D: TRBD2; V: TRBV7-2; DNA: TGTGCCAGCAGCTTAGTCCTAGCGGGGGGGCCTCCGCAGTATTTT; CDR3: CASSLVLAGGPPQYF
size: -; J: TRBJ2-3; D: -; V: TRBV5-1; DNA: TGCGCCAGCAGACAGGTACCTAGCACAGATACGCAGTATTTT; CDR3: CASRQVPSTDTQYF